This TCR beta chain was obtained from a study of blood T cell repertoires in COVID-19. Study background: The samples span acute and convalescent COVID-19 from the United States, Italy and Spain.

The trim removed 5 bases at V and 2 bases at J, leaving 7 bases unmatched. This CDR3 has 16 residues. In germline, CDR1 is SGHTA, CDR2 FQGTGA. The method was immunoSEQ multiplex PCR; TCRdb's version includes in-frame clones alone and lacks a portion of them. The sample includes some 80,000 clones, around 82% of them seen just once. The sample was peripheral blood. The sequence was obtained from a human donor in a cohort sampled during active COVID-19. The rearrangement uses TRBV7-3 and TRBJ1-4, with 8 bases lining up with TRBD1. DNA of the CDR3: TGTGCCAGCAGCCAGACAGGGGACCTCACTAATGAAAAACTGTTTTTT. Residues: CASSQTGDLTNEKLFF.